A selection of T cell receptor beta chains follows, all from one sample in a study of blood T cell repertoires in COVID-19. Profiling relied on immunoSEQ multiplex PCR, and the TCRdb table lists in-frame clones only, not all of them. The sample carries 55,000 to 75,000 clones, 80% recorded once. Sequenced: peripheral blood. Receptor source: a human donor in a cohort sampled during active COVID-19. Each CDR3 is given with its conserved first and last residue. The D gene is left open where the match is weak. A row's size may be missing; if present it is once, few, many or a size class.

>TRBV7-2|TRBJ2-7|TRBD2|.
CASSLSTSGAYEQYF
TGTGCCAGCAGCTTATCTACTAGCGGAGCCTACGAGCAGTACTTC
>TRBV5-6|TRBJ1-5|.|.
CASSFFSGKDNQPQHF
TGTGCCAGCAGCTTTTTCTCCGGGAAGGACAATCAGCCCCAGCATTTT
>TRBV7-9|TRBJ2-7|.|.
CASSSPRPEPGEQYF
TGTGCCAGCAGCTCCCCTCGCCCCGAACCGGGCGAGCAGTACTTC
>TRBV7-9|TRBJ2-1|TRBD2|.
CASSLQLAGLYNEQFF
TGTGCCAGCAGCTTACAACTAGCGGGCCTCTACAATGAGCAGTTCTTC
>TRBV6-2/TRBV6-3|TRBJ1-2|.|once
CASSYGLIGGYTF
TGTGCCAGCAGTTACGGCCTGATCGGGGGCTACACCTTC
>TRBV7-8|TRBJ1-3|TRBD1|.
CASSLAPGIGRGRPGNTIYF
TGTGCCAGCAGCTTAGCGCCAGGGATTGGCAGGGGGCGCCCAGGAAACACCATATATTTT
>TRBV6-5|TRBJ2-7|TRBD1|.
CASSYGTVNLYEQYF
TGTGCCAGCAGTTATGGGACAGTCAACCTCTACGAGCAGTACTTC
>TRBV28|TRBJ1-4|.|.
CASSLDSTTNEKLFF
TGTGCCAGCAGTCTCGACAGTACAACTAATGAAAAACTGTTTTTT
>TRBV5-1|TRBJ1-1|TRBD1|.
CASRKTGGSRTEAFF
TGCGCCAGCAGGAAGACAGGGGGGTCGAGGACTGAAGCTTTCTTT
>TRBV21-1|TRBJ2-5|.|.
CASSKIQGQETQYF
TGTGCCAGCAGCAAAATACAGGGTCAAGAGACCCAGTACTTC
>TRBV19|TRBJ1-1|TRBD1|.
CASSPGQGNTEAFF
TGTGCCAGTAGTCCGGGACAGGGGAACACTGAAGCTTTCTTT
>TRBV28|TRBJ2-5|.|few
CASSWGHPKETQYF
TGTGCCAGCAGCTGGGGACACCCGAAGGAGACCCAGTACTTC
>TRBV2|TRBJ1-6|TRBD1|.
CASSRDRNNSPLHF
TGTGCCAGCAGCCGGGACAGAAACAATTCACCCCTCCACTTT
>TRBV4-3|TRBJ2-1|.|.
CASSQDLAGMDNEQFF
TGCGCCAGCAGCCAAGATCTCGCGGGCATGGACAATGAGCAGTTCTTC
>TRBV4-3|TRBJ2-7|.|few
CASSQGRASGYEQYF
TGCGCCAGCAGCCAAGGGAGGGCCAGCGGCTACGAGCAGTACTTC
>TRBV5-5|TRBJ2-7|TRBD2|.
CASSNGTSGSYEQYF
TGTGCCAGCAGCAACGGGACTAGCGGTTCCTACGAGCAGTACTTC
>TRBV10-3|TRBJ2-3|TRBD1|.
CAISKYATGGTDTQYF
TGTGCCATCAGCAAATATGCGACAGGGGGCACAGATACGCAGTATTTT
>TRBV11-3|TRBJ2-7|.|few
CASSLDGFEQYF
TGTGCCAGCAGCTTAGATGGCTTCGAGCAGTACTTC
>TRBV29-1|TRBJ1-2|.|.
CSVEGDGELYGYTF
TGCAGCGTTGAAGGCGACGGAGAACTCTATGGCTACACCTTC
>TRBV19|TRBJ2-7|.|.
CASSMGRNEQYF
TGTGCCAGTAGTATGGGGAGGAACGAGCAGTACTTC
>TRBV18|TRBJ2-1|.|once
CASADEEDSYNEQFF
TGTGCCAGCGCAGACGAAGAGGACTCCTACAATGAGCAGTTCTTC
>TRBV5-1|TRBJ2-7|.|.
CASRSDSGTFYEQYF
TGCGCCAGCAGATCAGACTCCGGGACTTTCTACGAGCAGTACTTC
>TRBV4-3|TRBJ2-7|.|.
CASSQDRGTYEQYF
TGCGCCAGCAGCCAAGACAGGGGAACCTACGAGCAGTACTTC
>TRBV5-6|TRBJ2-4|TRBD2|.
CASSWGGAKNIQYF
TGTGCCAGCAGCTGGGGGGGAGCCAAAAACATTCAGTACTTC
>TRBV18|TRBJ2-7|TRBD2|.
CASSPPNSIAGAYEQYF
TGTGCCAGCTCACCACCGAACTCGATAGCGGGAGCGTACGAGCAGTACTTC
>TRBV6-1|TRBJ1-1|TRBD1|.
CASSEFSAGGNTEAFF
TGTGCCAGCAGTGAATTCTCGGCAGGGGGGAACACTGAAGCTTTCTTT
>TRBV7-9|TRBJ1-2|.|.
CASSSAKGYTF
TGTGCCAGCAGCTCTGCGAAAGGCTACACCTTC
>TRBV12-5|TRBJ2-3|.|.
CASGLGGGTDTQYF
TGTGCTAGTGGTTTGGGGGGAGGCACAGATACGCAGTATTTT
>TRBV15|TRBJ1-3|.|.
CATSREGLGAGNTIYF
TGTGCCACCAGCAGAGAGGGACTGGGGGCTGGAAACACCATATATTTT
>TRBV11-2|TRBJ2-1|.|.
CASSQNTMGGPYNEQFF
TGTGCCAGCAGCCAAAATACGATGGGGGGACCTTACAATGAGCAGTTCTTC
>TRBV18|TRBJ1-5|.|.
CASSPDGGNQPQHF
TGTGCCAGCTCGCCGGACGGGGGAAATCAGCCCCAGCATTTT
>TRBV19|TRBJ2-2|.|once
CASSIAGQTGELFF
TGTGCCAGTAGTATTGCTGGACAGACCGGGGAGCTGTTTTTT
>TRBV6-5|TRBJ1-1|TRBD1|.
CASRKDRMNTEAFF
TGTGCCAGCAGGAAGGACAGGATGAACACTGAAGCTTTCTTT
>TRBV19|TRBJ1-2|.|.
CASSIRDRTHYGYTF
TGTGCCAGTAGTATTCGAGACAGGACCCACTATGGCTACACCTTC
>TRBV27|TRBJ2-3|.|.
CASSYRTPLSTDTQYF
TGTGCCAGCAGTTATCGTACTCCCTTGAGCACAGATACGCAGTATTTT
>TRBV4-1|TRBJ2-7|TRBD2|few
CASSQDQAGLYEQYF
TGCGCCAGCAGCCAAGATCAAGCGGGGCTATACGAGCAGTACTTC
>TRBV19|TRBJ1-5|.|once
CASSIGSSNQPQHF
TGTGCCAGTAGTATAGGTAGTAGCAATCAGCCCCAGCATTTT
>TRBV6-2/TRBV6-3|TRBJ1-1|.|.
CASSYSNTNTEAFF
TGTGCCAGCAGTTACTCGAACACGAACACTGAAGCTTTCTTT
>TRBV19|TRBJ1-2|.|.
CASRSGGDPHHGYTF
TGTGCCAGCCGATCCGGCGGGGACCCCCACCATGGCTACACCTTC
>TRBV4-3|TRBJ2-7|TRBD1|.
CASSQRQGNEQYF
TGCGCCAGCAGCCAGAGACAGGGCAACGAGCAGTACTTC
>TRBV27|TRBJ2-3|TRBD2|.
CASLPGLATSWVGTDTQYF
TGTGCCAGCCTTCCGGGACTAGCGACCTCCTGGGTCGGCACAGATACGCAGTATTTT
>TRBV27|TRBJ2-3|TRBD2|.
CASSLRPLGLAGQTDTQYF
TGTGCCAGCAGTTTAAGACCCCTTGGACTAGCGGGGCAGACAGATACGCAGTATTTT
>TRBV7-9|TRBJ1-1|.|.
CASSLQGQRDEAFF
TGTGCCAGCAGCCTTCAGGGTCAAAGGGATGAAGCTTTCTTT
>TRBV12-3/TRBV12-4|TRBJ2-3|.|.
CASRAQGTDTQYF
TGTGCCAGCAGGGCACAGGGAACAGATACGCAGTATTTT
>TRBV9|TRBJ2-7|.|.
CASSVSGATPYEQYF
TGTGCCAGCAGCGTAAGTGGTGCTACCCCCTACGAGCAGTACTTC
>TRBV6-2/TRBV6-3|TRBJ2-5|.|.
CASSPGGLQETQYF
TGTGCCAGCAGCCCTGGAGGGTTGCAAGAGACCCAGTACTTC